Reported below is one TCR beta chain. Per germline, CDR1 MNHNS and CDR2 SASEGT. J was trimmed by 1 base and V by 5 bases; bases with no gene match: 3. CDR3 length: 15 amino acids. 13 Jbeta primers and 60 Vbeta primers were used for the PCR. Generated by immunoSEQ multiplex PCR, the TCRdb table keeps only in-frame clones and is missing some. The data contain a few hundred thousand clones, around four fifths of them singletons. The data were obtained in a study of cytomegalovirus exposure and HLA in healthy donors. Study summary: Earlier, 110 million or so unique TCR beta sequences were recovered from 170 million or so T cells by an analysis.

This TCR derives from a woman in her 40s in good health and CMV-seropositive. Material for sequencing was PBMCs. The chain combines TRBV6-1 with TRBJ2-3; 10 nucleotides agree with TRBD2. In DNA form, the CDR3 reads TGTGCCAGCAGTCTAGCGGGGGCCCGCACAGATACGCAGTATTTT. It is translated as CASSLAGARTDTQYF.